There are many counts of the clone carrying this T cell receptor (beta chain). Its target is unknown. V lost 0 bases to trimming and J lost 7 bases, with 16 bases between them. The germline V gene has CDR1 SGHDN and CDR2 FVKESK. CDR3 length: 16 residues. According to the study, TCR beta libraries were built with iRepertoire HTBI primers and CDR3-region Arm-PCR. TCRdb analysed the multiplex PCR reads with MiXCR anew, one entry per CDR3 protein. The repertoire includes approximately 470,000 distinct CDR3 sequences, roughly 16% of them detected once, and 9.5% to 15% sits in the top ten. The data were taken from a study of regulatory T cells in long-lasting Graves disease. Time point specified: newly diagnosed GD, antithyroid drugs for less than 3 months. PBMC RNA was the source of the TCR library. Patients were from an endocrinology department in Xi'an, China. Study-wide results and limits: There was favoring of TRBV28, TRBJ1-2 and TRBJ2-5 in persistent disease.

This same sample was also part of a study on T cells in Graves' hyperthyroidism and ophthalmopathy. From that second work: HTBI primers were the set used in a first-round RT-PCR of the TCR CDR3. The model anticipated ophthalmopathy a median approximately 6.6 months pre-onset.

The material was peripheral blood mononuclear cells (PBMCs), obtained at new diagnosis, from a patient treated with antithyroid drugs. The chain employs TRBV14 and TRBJ2-1, with D possibly being TRBD1 (6 bases). This sequence was found in a man aged 35-49 years with Graves disease. Here the CDR3 reads CASSQEGGLRRNEQFF. CDR3 DNA sequence: TGTGCCAGCAGCCAAGAAGGGGGTCTGAGGAGGAATGAGCAGTTCTTC.